The 27 T cell receptor beta chains below were found in one sample sequenced in a study of OX40 agonist ivuxolimab in advanced cancers. Libraries were built with the immunoSEQ multiplex PCR assay. TCRdb took this table from immuneACCESS and kept in-frame rearrangements with V and J called. Such tables lack part of the clones; where checked against another copy, unresolved V genes explain under half of the gap, and the rest is unexplained. Recorded for this sample are tens of thousands of clones; under 95% of them occurred a single time. About 0.4% of the sample goes to the ten largest clones. The sample was CD4+ or CD8+ T cells sorted from blood, taken in a trial of the OX40 agonist ivuxolimab. These receptors all come from an adult with an advanced solid tumor such as melanoma, head and neck, liver or kidney cancer.

The chain is built from TRBV6-1 and TRBJ1-5; D not certain. The germline CDR1 and CDR2 sequences are MNHNS and SASEGT. The germline V and J ends were trimmed by 3 bases and 1 base, with 10 bases remaining between them. CDR3 length: 15 residues. CDR3 amino acids: CASSDTVGSNQPQHF. CDR3 nucleotides: TGTGCCAGCAGTGATACCGTGGGGAGCAATCAGCCCCAGCATTTT.

The J gene is TRBJ2-7, the V gene TRBV28, with TRBD1 matching 9 bases. The trim removed 1 base at V and 4 bases at J, leaving 2 bases unmatched. The germline gives CDR1 MDHEN, CDR2 SYDVKM. The CDR3 is 14 residues long. The CDR3 reads CASSLSTGGYEQYF. The CDR3 DNA reads TGTGCCAGCAGTTTATCGACAGGGGGATACGAGCAGTACTTC.

The chain carries TRBV28 and TRBJ1-1; D unresolved. V gave up 6 bases and J gave up 5 bases, with 13 bases separating them. Germline CDR1 and CDR2: MDHEN and SYDVKM. The CDR3 sequence is 13 residues long. The CDR3 region has the DNA TGTGCCAGCAGAACTGCGGGTTTAACTGAAGCTTTCTTT. As protein: CASRTAGLTEAFF.

The chain is built from TRBV9 and TRBJ2-4; 13 bases fit TRBD2. The CDR3 has 17 amino acids. Germline V lookup: CDR1 SGDLS, CDR2 YYNGEE. Trimming at V came to 0 bases and at J to 5 bases, leaving 5 bases not matched to a gene. The CDR3 sequence is CASSVGLAGGGQNIQYF. In DNA form, the CDR3 reads TGTGCCAGCAGCGTAGGACTAGCGGGGGGTGGTCAAAACATTCAGTACTTC.

The count of this clone is one. The chain uses TRBV11-2 and TRBJ1-1; TRBD1 matches 9 bases. The V gene end was trimmed by 5 bases and the J gene end by 4 bases; junction bases not matched to a gene: 11. CDR3 length: 16 amino acids. Germline CDR1 is SGHAT and CDR2 is FQNNGV. CDR3 nucleotides: TGTGCCAGCAGCCTCTGGACAGGGGCCCGGGGCACTGAAGCTTTCTTT. As protein: CASSLWTGARGTEAFF.

V and J are TRBV5-1 and TRBJ2-7; tentative D call: TRBD2 (5 bases). This CDR3 region has 12 residues. The V end lost 2 bases, the J end lost 5 bases, and 8 bases lay between the germline ends. Germline loops: CDR1 SGHRS, CDR2 YFSETQ. CDR3 region: CASSLIANEQYF. The CDR3 region has the DNA TGCGCCAGCAGCTTAATAGCGAACGAGCAGTACTTC.

The rearrangement uses TRBV7-7 and TRBJ2-2; D remains ambiguous. Trimming took off 0 bases at V and 5 bases at J, with 4 bases between the two ends. The CDR3 extends over 13 amino acids. Germline V lookup: CDR1 SSHAT, CDR2 FNYEAQ (reference sequence). The CDR3 nucleotides are TGTGCCAGCAGCTTAGCGGTTACCGGGGAGCTGTTTTTT. Translating it yields CASSLAVTGELFF.

The chain uses TRBV18 and TRBJ2-7; 8 bases fit TRBD2. Per germline, CDR1 KGHSH and CDR2 LQKENI. With 6 bases clipped from V and 7 bases from J, the junction kept 8 bases outside the gene matches. This CDR3 is built from 13 residues. CDR3 in DNA: TGTGCCAGCTCTCAATCCCGGGGGGGTGAGCAGTACTTC. Translated: CASSQSRGGEQYF. Full variable domain (missing parts from reference TRBV18 and TRBJ2-7): NAGVMQNPRHLVRRRGQEARLRCSPMKGHSHVYWYRQLPEEGLKFMVYLQKENIIDESGMPKERFSAEFPKEGPSILRIQQVVRGDSAAYFCASSQSRGGEQYFGPGTRLTVT.

The rearrangement joins TRBV9 to TRBJ2-2, with D hard to call. The CDR3 totals 12 residues. The germline CDR1 and CDR2 sequences are SGDLS and YYNGEE. Trimming cost V 0 bases and J 5 bases, with 2 bases left between them. The CDR3 spells CASSVVTGELFF. CDR3 nucleotide sequence: TGTGCCAGCAGCGTAGTTACCGGGGAGCTGTTTTTT.

This chain joins TRBV29-1 and TRBJ2-1; 14 nucleotides line up with TRBD2. CDR3 size: 17 residues. The germline V gene encodes CDR1 SQVTM and CDR2 ANQGSEA. Trimming removed 1 base from V and 1 base from J; junction bases left unmatched: 3. The DNA for the CDR3 is TGCAGCGTTGAAGGACTAGCGGGAGGGCGTTCCTACAATGAGCAGTTCTTC. This translates into CSVEGLAGGRSYNEQFF.

This clone was observed a handful of times. The chain links TRBV7-8 to TRBJ1-6; D uncertain. V was pared by 1 base and J by 4 bases, with 8 bases between. The CDR3 length is 15 residues. CDR1 SGHVS and CDR2 FQNEAQ come from the germline V gene. The CDR3 region is CASSLDLMYNSPLHF. The CDR3 DNA follows: TGTGCCAGCAGCTTAGACCTGATGTATAATTCACCCCTCCACTTT.

This clone was seen only once. The chain joins TRBV6-6 to TRBJ2-7; 8 bases fit TRBD2. Germline V gene data show CDR1 as MNHNY and CDR2 as SVGAGI (reference sequence). This CDR3 spans 16 amino acids. Trimming removed 0 bases from V and 4 bases from J; junction bases left unmatched: 8. The CDR3 region is CASSYSSLGGGYEQYF. For the CDR3, the DNA is TGTGCCAGCAGTTACTCATCCCTCGGGGGGGGATACGAGCAGTACTTC.

Comment on this clone: Different DNA sequences within this sample yield the same CDR3. The V and J genes are TRBV6-5 and TRBJ2-3; the D is unclear. Trimming removed 2 bases at V and 0 bases at J, with 3 bases between. Germline assignment: CDR1 MNHEY and CDR2 SVGAGI. The CDR3 is 13 residues long. DNA of the CDR3: TGTGCCAGCAGTTACGGCAGCACAGATACGCAGTATTTT. It codes for CASSYGSTDTQYF.

The rearrangement links TRBV11-2 to TRBJ2-1; TRBD2 aligns across 11 bases. V was pared by 1 base and J by 9 bases, with 8 bases of the junction left unmatched. Germline CDR1 is SGHAT and CDR2 is FQNNGV. The CDR3 contains 16 residues. CDR3 bases: TGTGCCAGCAGCTTAGCTCTTAGCGGGGGGGCGGGTGAGCAGTTCTTC. Protein sequence: CASSLALSGGAGEQFF.

The chain has TRBV5-6 and TRBJ2-7, with a tentative D call TRBD1 (6 bases). The CDR3 is 15 amino acids. CDR1 SGHDT and CDR2 YYEEEE come from the germline V gene. Trimming removed 4 bases from V and 1 base from J, with 15 bases in between. In DNA form, the CDR3 reads TGTGCCAGCAGCCAACTGGGGGCGGATTCCTACGAGCAGTACTTC. It encodes CASSQLGADSYEQYF. The full variable domain, rest sourced from reference TRBV5-6 and TRBJ2-7, is DAGVTQSPTHLIKTRGQQVTLRCSPKSGHDTVSWYQQALGQGPQFIFQYYEEEERQRGNFPDRFSGHQFPNYSSELNVNALLLGDSALYLCASSQLGADSYEQYFGPGTRLTVT.

The chain has TRBV29-1 and TRBJ2-3, with D unclear. The V end lost 4 bases, the J end lost 1 base, and 6 bases lay between the germline ends. CDR1 is SQVTM, CDR2 ANQGSEA, per germline. CDR3 size: 12 residues. The CDR3 region has the DNA TGCAGCGTTGGGACGGGCACAGATACGCAGTATTTT. Its protein product is CSVGTGTDTQYF.

This chain connects TRBV7-6 to TRBJ2-5; 7 positions agree with TRBD2. Trimming at V came to 4 bases and at J to 5 bases, leaving 10 bases not matched to a gene. The CDR3 consists of 15 residues. CDR1 SGHVS and CDR2 FNYEAQ come from the germline V gene. The CDR3: CASSSLSGGRETQYF. The CDR3 DNA reads as TGTGCCAGCAGCTCCCTTTCGGGAGGCAGGGAGACCCAGTACTTC.

The rearrangement links TRBV29-1 to TRBJ2-7; tentatively, D is TRBD1 (6 bases). The CDR3 sequence is 14 residues long. The germline V gene has CDR1 SQVTM and CDR2 ANQGSEA. Between the trimmed V and J ends, which lost 6 bases and 5 bases, there was a span of 20 bases. The CDR3 DNA is TGCAGCGTCGACTTCGGCAGGGGATCTGACGAGCAGTACTTC. Translation gives CSVDFGRGSDEQYF.

The gene calls are TRBV5-6 and TRBJ1-4; weak D call: TRBD1 (5 bases). Germline assignment: CDR1 SGHDT and CDR2 YYEEEE. V dropped 0 bases and J dropped 8 bases, with 11 bases sitting between them. This CDR3 spans 14 amino acids. This chain's CDR3 is CASSLEGSGEKLFF. The CDR3 bases are TGTGCCAGCAGCTTGGAGGGGTCCGGAGAAAAACTGTTTTTT.

The V call is TRBV7-9, the J call TRBJ2-5; 10 bases are a match to TRBD2. This CDR3 has 15 residues. Germline CDR1 is SEHNR and CDR2 is FQNEAQ (reference sequence). Trimming took 3 bases from V and 4 from J; bases not matched to a gene: 5. The CDR3 DNA reads as TGTGCCAGCAGCTTCAGCGGGGGGGCCGGAGAGACCCAGTACTTC. It codes for CASSFSGGAGETQYF.

This rearrangement joins TRBV28 to TRBJ2-5, with TRBD2 identical over 8 bases. Per the germline V gene, CDR1 is MDHEN and CDR2 is SYDVKM. The CDR3 spans 14 residues. The J segment lost 1 base and the V segment lost 3 bases, leaving 1 base of the junction unmatched. CDR3 DNA: TGTGCCAGCAGTTTGCGGGGGGCCCAAGAGACCCAGTACTTC. Translation gives CASSLRGAQETQYF.

The V and J genes are TRBV4-1 and TRBJ1-4, with 7 positions matching TRBD1. Looked up from germline, CDR1 is MGHRA and CDR2 is YSYEKL. The CDR3 consists of 16 residues. V gave up 3 bases and J gave up 2 bases; unmatched junction bases: 6. The chain's CDR3 is CASSQVLQGTNEKLFF. CDR3 coding DNA: TGCGCCAGCAGCCAGGTTCTACAGGGGACTAATGAAAAACTGTTTTTT.

This chain connects TRBV6-6 to TRBJ1-3; D ambiguous. Trimming stripped 7 bases from V and 4 bases from J, with 11 bases between. Germline V gene lookup returns CDR1 MNHNY and CDR2 SVGAGI (reference sequence). The CDR3 runs to 13 residues. CDR3 nucleotides: TGTGCCAGCAAGACTACCGTGGGAAACACCATATATTTT. Its translation: CASKTTVGNTIYF.

This clone was counted only a few times. This sequence joins TRBV27 and TRBJ2-7; maybe TRBD2 (6 bases). Germline V gene lookup returns CDR1 MNHEY and CDR2 SMNVEV (reference sequence). V was cut by 5 bases and J by 2 bases, with 16 bases left in between. The CDR3 spans 15 residues. CDR3 in DNA: TGTGCCAGCAGTGCGCTAACAACTAGCACCTACGAGCAGTACTTC. As protein: CASSALTTSTYEQYF.

This chain uses TRBV7-2 with TRBJ2-2; 7 nucleotides match TRBD1. Germline V lookup: CDR1 SGHTA, CDR2 FQGNSA. With 5 bases clipped from V and 7 bases from J, the junction kept 4 bases outside the gene matches. This CDR3 comprises 13 residues. In nucleotides, the CDR3 is TGTGCCAGCAGCCCCCAGGGGGTCGGGGAGCTGTTTTTT. It codes for CASSPQGVGELFF.

The CDR3: CASRYTGWGYTF. CDR3 in DNA: TGTGCCAGCAGATATACAGGGTGGGGCTACACCTTC. This chain uses TRBV28 with TRBJ1-2, with D tentatively TRBD1 (6 bases). With 6 bases removed from V and 8 bases from J, the gap between germline ends came to 13 bases. CDR3 length equals 12 residues. Germline V lookup: CDR1 MDHEN, CDR2 SYDVKM.

The chain links TRBV9 to TRBJ1-6, with TRBD1 matching 7 bases. The CDR3 contains 15 residues. The V gene end was trimmed by 0 bases and the J gene end by 9 bases; junction bases not matched to a gene: 6. The germline V gene has CDR1 SGDLS and CDR2 YYNGEE. DNA of the CDR3: TGTGCCAGCAGCGTAGGGGTAGGGGGCGTTTCACCCCTCCACTTT. It translates to CASSVGVGGVSPLHF. The full variable domain, completed using reference TRBV9 and TRBJ1-6, is DSGVTQTPKHLITATGQRVTLRCSPRSGDLSVYWYQQSLDQGLQFLIQYYNGEERAKGNILERFSAQQFPDLHSELNLSSLELGDSALYFCASSVGVGGVSPLHFGNGTRLTVT.